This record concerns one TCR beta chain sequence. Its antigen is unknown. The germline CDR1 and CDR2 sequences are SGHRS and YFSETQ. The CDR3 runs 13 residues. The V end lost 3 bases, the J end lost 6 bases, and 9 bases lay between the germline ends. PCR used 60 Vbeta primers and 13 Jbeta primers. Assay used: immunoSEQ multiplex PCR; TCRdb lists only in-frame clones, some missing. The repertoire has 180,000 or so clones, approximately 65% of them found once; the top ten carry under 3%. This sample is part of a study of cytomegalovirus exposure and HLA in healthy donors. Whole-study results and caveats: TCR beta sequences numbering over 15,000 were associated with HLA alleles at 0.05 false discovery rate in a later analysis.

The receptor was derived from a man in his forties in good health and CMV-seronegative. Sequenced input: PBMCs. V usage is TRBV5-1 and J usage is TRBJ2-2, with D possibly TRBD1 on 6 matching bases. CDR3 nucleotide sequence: TGCGCCAGCAGCTACAGGGTCCCCGGGGAGCTGTTTTTT. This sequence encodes CASSYRVPGELFF. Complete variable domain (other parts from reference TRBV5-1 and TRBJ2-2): KAGVTQTPRYLIKTRGQQVTLSCSPISGHRSVSWYQQTPGQGLQFLFEYFSETQRNKGNFPGRFSGRQFSNSRSEMNVSTLELGDSALYLCASSYRVPGELFFGEGSRLTVL.